This TCR beta chain was documented in a study of cytomegalovirus exposure and HLA in healthy donors. Study-wide results and limits: In a later analysis, a missense DCLRE1C variant was linked to TCR beta V- and J-gene trimming.

J lost 4 bases, V lost 0 bases, and 13 bases had no gene match. Per the germline V gene, CDR1 is SGHRS and CDR2 is YFSETQ. The CDR3 is 19 amino acids. With respect to this clone: Its antigen is unidentified.

In the PCR, 60 Vbeta and 13 Jbeta primers were used. Sequencing was performed with immunoSEQ multiplex PCR; in TCRdb, only in-frame clones are kept and a portion is missing. The sample records 140,000 to 150,000 clones, about 84% being singletons. This chain links TRBV5-1 with TRBJ2-2; 9 bases map to TRBD2. Sequenced sample: PBMCs. The sequence derives from a woman in her late teens or twenties in good health and CMV-seropositive. The CDR3 here is CASSLEVEDSGRLTGELFF. The DNA of the CDR3 is TGCGCCAGCAGCTTGGAGGTGGAGGATAGCGGGAGACTCACCGGGGAGCTGTTTTTT.